This T cell receptor (beta chain) was recovered during a study of identical twins. In its sample, this clonotype was seen a few times. The target antigen is unknown. Using its own MiXCR run on the 5' RACE reads, TCRdb lists one record per CDR3 protein. The data contain approximately 220,000 distinct CDR3 sequences, approximately 8% of them singletons. Study observations and caveats: Surplus twin overlap in beta out-of-frame sequences was less pronounced. Twin-shared out-of-frame alpha sequences were enriched for low generation probability.

V was pared by 5 bases and J by 3 bases, with 15 bases of the junction left unmatched. The CDR3 length is 20 residues. Germline V gene sequence: CDR1 MNHEY, CDR2 SMNVEV (reference sequence). These same data were also listed under a study on yellow fever vaccine responses in identical twins. From that report: On the reported evidence, twins' vaccine T cell responses seemed partly convergent and partly personalized.

The sequence was obtained from a woman aged 18 to 35 in good health. This chain joins TRBV27 and TRBJ2-1; 14 bases are a match to TRBD2. Sequencing was performed on CD8+ T cells sorted from blood. CDR3 DNA: TGTGCCAGCAGTCTCCCTTTGGAGACTAGCGGGGGGGCCCTCTACAATGAGCAGTTCTTC. Protein sequence: CASSLPLETSGGALYNEQFF.